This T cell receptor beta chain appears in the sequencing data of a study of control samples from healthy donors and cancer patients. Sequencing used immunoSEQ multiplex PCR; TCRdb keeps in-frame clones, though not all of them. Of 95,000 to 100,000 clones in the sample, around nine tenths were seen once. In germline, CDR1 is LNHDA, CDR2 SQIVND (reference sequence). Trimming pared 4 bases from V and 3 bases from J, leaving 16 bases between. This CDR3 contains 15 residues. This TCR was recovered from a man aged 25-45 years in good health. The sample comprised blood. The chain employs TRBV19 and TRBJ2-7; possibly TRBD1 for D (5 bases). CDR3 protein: CASSTSWGPDYEQYF. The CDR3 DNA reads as TGTGCCAGTAGTACCTCATGGGGCCCCGACTACGAGCAGTACTTC.